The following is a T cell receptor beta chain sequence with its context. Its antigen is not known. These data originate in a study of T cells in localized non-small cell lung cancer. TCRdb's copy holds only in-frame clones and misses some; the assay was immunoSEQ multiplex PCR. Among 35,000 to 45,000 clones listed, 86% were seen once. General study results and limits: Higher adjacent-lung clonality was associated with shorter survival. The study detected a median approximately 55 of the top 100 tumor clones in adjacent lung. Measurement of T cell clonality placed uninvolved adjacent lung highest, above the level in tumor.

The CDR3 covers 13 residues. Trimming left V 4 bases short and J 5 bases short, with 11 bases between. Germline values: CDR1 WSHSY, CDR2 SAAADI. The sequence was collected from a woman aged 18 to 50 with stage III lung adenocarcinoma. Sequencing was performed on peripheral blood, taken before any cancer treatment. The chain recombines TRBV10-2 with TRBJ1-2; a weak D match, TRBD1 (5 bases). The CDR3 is CASSGGTEYGYTF. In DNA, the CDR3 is TGCGCCAGCAGTGGTGGGACGGAATATGGCTACACCTTC.